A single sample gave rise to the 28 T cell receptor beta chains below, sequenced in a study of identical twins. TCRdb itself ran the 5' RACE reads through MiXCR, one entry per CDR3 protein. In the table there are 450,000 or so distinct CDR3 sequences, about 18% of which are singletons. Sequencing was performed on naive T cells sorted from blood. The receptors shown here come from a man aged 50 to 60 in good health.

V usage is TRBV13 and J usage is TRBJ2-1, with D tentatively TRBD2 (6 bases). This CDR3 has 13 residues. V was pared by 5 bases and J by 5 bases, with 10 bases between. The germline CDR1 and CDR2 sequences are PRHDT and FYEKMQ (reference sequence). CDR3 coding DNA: TGTGCCAGCAGCCCCAAGCGGGACAATGAGCAGTTCTTC. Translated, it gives CASSPKRDNEQFF.

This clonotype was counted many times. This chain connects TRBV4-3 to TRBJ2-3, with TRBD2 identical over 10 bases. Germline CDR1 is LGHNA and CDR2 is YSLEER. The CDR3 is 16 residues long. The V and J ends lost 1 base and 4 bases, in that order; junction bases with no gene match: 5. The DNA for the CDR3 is TGCGCCAGCAGCCAAGTAGAGCGGGGGGGCCCAGATACGCAGTATTTT. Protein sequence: CASSQVERGGPDTQYF.

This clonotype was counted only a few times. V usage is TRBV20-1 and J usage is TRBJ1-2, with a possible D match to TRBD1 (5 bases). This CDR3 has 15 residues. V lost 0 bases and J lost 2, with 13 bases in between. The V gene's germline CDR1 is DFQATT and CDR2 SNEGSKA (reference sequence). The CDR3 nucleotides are TGCAGTGCTAGAGATCTTGGGGGAAACAACTATGGCTACACCTTC. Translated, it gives CSARDLGGNNYGYTF.

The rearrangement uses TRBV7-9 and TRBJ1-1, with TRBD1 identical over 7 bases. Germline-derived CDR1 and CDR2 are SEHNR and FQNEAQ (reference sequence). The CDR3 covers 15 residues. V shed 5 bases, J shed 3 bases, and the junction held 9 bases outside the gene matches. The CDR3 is CASSLPGTEDTEAFF. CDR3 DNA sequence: TGTGCCAGCAGCCTACCGGGGACAGAGGACACTGAAGCTTTCTTT.

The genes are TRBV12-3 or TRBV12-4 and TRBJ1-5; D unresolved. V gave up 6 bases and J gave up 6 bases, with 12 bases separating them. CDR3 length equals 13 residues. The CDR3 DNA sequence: TGTGCCAGCAGCCAGGCTGACGGTCAGCCCCAGCATTTT. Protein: CASSQADGQPQHF.

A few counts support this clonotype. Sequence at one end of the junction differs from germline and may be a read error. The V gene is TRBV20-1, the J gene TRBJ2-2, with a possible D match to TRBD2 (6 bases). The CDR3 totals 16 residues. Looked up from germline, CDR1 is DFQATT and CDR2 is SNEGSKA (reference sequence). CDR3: CSARGPLGSREGGELF. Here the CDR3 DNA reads TGCAGTGCTAGGGGCCCCTTGGGTTCCCGTGAAGGCGGGGAGCTTTTT.

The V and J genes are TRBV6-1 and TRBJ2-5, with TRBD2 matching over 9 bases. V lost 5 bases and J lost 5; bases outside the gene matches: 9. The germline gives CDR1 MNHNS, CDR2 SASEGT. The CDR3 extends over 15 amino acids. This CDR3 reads CASSPRGGWRETQYF. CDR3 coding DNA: TGTGCCAGCAGTCCGCGGGGGGGCTGGCGGGAGACCCAGTACTTC.

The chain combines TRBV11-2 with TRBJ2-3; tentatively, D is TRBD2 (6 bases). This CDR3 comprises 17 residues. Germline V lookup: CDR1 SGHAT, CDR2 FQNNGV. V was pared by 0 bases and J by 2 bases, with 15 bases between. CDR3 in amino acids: CASSLEGAGMVTDTQYF. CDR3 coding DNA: TGTGCCAGCAGCTTAGAAGGGGCGGGGATGGTCACAGATACGCAGTATTTT.

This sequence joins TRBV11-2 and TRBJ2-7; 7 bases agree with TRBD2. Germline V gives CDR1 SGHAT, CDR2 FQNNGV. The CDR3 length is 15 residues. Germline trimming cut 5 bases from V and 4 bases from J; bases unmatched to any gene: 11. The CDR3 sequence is CASSIGRDYRYEQYF. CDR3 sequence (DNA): TGTGCCAGCAGCATAGGCCGGGACTATAGATACGAGCAGTACTTC.

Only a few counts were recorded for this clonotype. This CDR3 is CASSFSTGPRPYEQYF. CDR3 DNA sequence: TGTGCCAGCAGCTTTTCTACGGGGCCGAGGCCCTACGAGCAGTACTTC. The J gene is TRBJ2-7, the V gene TRBV13, with D perhaps being TRBD1 or TRBD2 (5 bases each). The CDR3 length is 16 residues. CDR1 is PRHDT and CDR2 is FYEKMQ in the germline V gene (reference sequence). V was cut by 3 bases and J by 2 bases, with 17 bases left in between.

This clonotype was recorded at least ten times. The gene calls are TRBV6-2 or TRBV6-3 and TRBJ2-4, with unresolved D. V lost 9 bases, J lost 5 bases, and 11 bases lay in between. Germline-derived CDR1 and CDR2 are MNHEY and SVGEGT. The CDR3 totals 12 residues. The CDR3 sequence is CASKSLQNIQYF. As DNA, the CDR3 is TGTGCCAGTAAAAGCCTACAAAACATTCAGTACTTC.

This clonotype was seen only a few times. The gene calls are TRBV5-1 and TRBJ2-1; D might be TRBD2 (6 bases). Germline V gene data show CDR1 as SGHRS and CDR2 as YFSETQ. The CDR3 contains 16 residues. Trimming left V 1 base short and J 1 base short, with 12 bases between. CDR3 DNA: TGCGCCAGCAGCTTGACCCTAGCGTCGTCCTACAATGAGCAGTTCTTC. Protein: CASSLTLASSYNEQFF.

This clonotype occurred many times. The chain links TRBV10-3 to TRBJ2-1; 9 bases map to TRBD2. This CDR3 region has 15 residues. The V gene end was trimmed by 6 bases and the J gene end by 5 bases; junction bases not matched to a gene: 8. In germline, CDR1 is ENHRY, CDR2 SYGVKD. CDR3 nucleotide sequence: TGTGCCATCAGCGGTGGCCTAGCGGGGAACAATGAGCAGTTCTTC. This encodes CAISGGLAGNNEQFF.

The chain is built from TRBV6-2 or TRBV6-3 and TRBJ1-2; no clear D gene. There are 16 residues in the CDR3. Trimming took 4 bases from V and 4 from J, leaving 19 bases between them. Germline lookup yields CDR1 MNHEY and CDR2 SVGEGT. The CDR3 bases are TGTGCCAGCAGTTCCCGGAGGAGGCTTGAGTCCTATGGCTACACCTTC. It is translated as CASSSRRRLESYGYTF.

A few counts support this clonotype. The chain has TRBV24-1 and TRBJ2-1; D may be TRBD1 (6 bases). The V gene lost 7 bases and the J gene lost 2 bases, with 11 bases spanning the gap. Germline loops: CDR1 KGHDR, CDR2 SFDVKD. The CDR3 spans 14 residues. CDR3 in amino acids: CATSPRGTYNEQFF. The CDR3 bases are TGTGCCACCAGCCCCAGGGGTACCTACAATGAGCAGTTCTTC.

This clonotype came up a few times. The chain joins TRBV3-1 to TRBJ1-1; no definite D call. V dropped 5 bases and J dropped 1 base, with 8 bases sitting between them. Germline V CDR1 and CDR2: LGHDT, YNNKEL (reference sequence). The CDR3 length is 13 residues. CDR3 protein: CASSSMENTEAFF. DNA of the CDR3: TGTGCCAGCAGCTCCATGGAGAACACTGAAGCTTTCTTT.

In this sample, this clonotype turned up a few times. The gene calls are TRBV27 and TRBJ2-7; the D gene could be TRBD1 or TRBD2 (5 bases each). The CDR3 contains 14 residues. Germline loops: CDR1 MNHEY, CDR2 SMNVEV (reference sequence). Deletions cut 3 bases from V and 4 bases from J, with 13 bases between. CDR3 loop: CASSFGASGYEQYF. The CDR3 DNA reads TGTGCCAGCAGTTTCGGGGCGTCGGGGTACGAGCAGTACTTC.

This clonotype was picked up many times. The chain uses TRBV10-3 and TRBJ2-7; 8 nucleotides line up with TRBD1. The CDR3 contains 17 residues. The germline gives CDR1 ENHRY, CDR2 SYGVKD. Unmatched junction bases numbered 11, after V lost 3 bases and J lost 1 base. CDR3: CAISDHRQGMKSYEQYF. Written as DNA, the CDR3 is TGTGCCATCAGTGATCACCGACAGGGGATGAAGTCCTACGAGCAGTACTTC.

The CDR3 region is CASSQHRVWGSGNTIYF. In nucleotides, the CDR3 is TGTGCCAGCAGCCAACACAGGGTGTGGGGCTCTGGAAACACCATATATTTT. This chain uses TRBV7-8 with TRBJ1-3; D possibly corresponds to TRBD1 (6 bases). The CDR3 loop spans 17 amino acids. Germline V gene sequence: CDR1 SGHVS, CDR2 FQNEAQ. Trimming took 5 bases from V and 0 from J, leaving 17 bases between them.

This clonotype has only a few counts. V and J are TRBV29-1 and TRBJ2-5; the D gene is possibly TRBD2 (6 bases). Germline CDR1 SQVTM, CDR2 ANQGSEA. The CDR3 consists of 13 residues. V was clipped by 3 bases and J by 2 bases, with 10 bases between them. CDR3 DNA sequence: TGCAGCGTTGATGCGGGACGGCAAGAGACCCAGTACTTC. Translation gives CSVDAGRQETQYF.

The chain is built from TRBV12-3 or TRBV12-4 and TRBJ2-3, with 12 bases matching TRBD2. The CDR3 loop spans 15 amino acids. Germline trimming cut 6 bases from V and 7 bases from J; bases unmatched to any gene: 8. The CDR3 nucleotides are TGTGCCAGCAGGCCTAGCGGGGGGGTTCGTCATACGCAGTATTTT. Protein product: CASRPSGGVRHTQYF.

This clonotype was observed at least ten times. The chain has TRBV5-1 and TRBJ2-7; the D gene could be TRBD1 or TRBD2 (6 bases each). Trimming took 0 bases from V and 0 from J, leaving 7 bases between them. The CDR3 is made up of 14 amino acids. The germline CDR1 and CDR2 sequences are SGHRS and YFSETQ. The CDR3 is CASSLEGGSYEQYF. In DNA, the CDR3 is TGCGCCAGCAGCTTGGAGGGGGGCTCCTACGAGCAGTACTTC.

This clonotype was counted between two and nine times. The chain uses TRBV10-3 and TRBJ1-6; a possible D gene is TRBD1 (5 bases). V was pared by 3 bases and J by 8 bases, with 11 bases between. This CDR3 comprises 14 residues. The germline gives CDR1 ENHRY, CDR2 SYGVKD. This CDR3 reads CAISDRESDSPLHF. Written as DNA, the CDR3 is TGTGCCATCAGTGACAGGGAATCGGATTCACCCCTCCACTTT.

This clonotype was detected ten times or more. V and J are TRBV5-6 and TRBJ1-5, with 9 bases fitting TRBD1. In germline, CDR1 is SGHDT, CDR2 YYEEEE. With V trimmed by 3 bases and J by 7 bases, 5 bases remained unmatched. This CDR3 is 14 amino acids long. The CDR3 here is CASSSTGGGQPQHF. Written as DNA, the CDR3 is TGTGCCAGCAGCTCCACAGGGGGCGGACAGCCCCAGCATTTT. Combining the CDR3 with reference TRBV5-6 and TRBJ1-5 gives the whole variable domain DAGVTQSPTHLIKTRGQQVTLRCSPKSGHDTVSWYQQALGQGPQFIFQYYEEEERQRGNFPDRFSGHQFPNYSSELNVNALLLGDSALYLCASSSTGGGQPQHFGDGTRLSIL.

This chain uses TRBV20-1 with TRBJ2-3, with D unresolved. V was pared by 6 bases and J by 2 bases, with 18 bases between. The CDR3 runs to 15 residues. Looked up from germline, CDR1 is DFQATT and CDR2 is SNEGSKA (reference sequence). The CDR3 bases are TGCAGTGCCGAACTTCAACCGACCTACACAGATACGCAGTATTTT. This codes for CSAELQPTYTDTQYF.

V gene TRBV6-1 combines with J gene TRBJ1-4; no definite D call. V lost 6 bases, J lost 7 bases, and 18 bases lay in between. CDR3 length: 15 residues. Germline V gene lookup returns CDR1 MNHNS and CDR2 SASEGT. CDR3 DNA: TGTGCCAGCAGCCGTACAGTTGGGAGTGGTGAAAAACTGTTTTTT. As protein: CASSRTVGSGEKLFF.

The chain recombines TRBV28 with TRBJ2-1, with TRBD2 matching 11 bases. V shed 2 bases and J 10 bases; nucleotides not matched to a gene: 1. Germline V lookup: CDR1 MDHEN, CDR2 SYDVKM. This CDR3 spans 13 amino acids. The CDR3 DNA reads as TGTGCCAGCAGTTTAGTAGCGGGAGGGGAGCAGTTCTTC. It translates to CASSLVAGGEQFF.

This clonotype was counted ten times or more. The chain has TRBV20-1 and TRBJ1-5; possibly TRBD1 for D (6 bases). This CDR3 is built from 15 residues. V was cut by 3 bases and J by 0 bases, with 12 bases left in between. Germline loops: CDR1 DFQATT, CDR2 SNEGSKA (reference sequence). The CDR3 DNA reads TGCAGTGCTAGCCCGGACAGAACTAGCAATCAGCCCCAGCATTTT. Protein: CSASPDRTSNQPQHF.